These T cell receptor beta chains were read from a single sample in a study of technical replicates of blood from four donors. Assay used: immunoSEQ multiplex PCR; TCRdb lists only in-frame clones, some missing. The table records 65,000 to 90,000 clones, roughly 93% of them present only once. Material: T cells isolated from PBMCs. These receptors were collected from a human donor in good health. Each CDR3 is given with its conserved first and last residue. A D gene is named only where the DNA matches it firmly. Size tells how often a clone was seen (once, few, many) or the class of an expanded clone, and some rows leave it out.

v_gene	j_gene	d_gene	abundance	CDR3nt	CDR3aa
TRBV7-2	TRBJ1-1	-	-	TGTGCCAGCAGTCGACAGCCCATGAACACTGAAGCTTTCTTT	CASSRQPMNTEAFF
TRBV7-8	TRBJ1-2	-	-	TGTGCCAGCACCCGACTGGGAGCCGTCTATGGCTACACCTTC	CASTRLGAVYGYTF
TRBV5-1	TRBJ2-2	-	once	TGCGCCAGCAGTGTTTACGGCACCGGGGAGCTGTTTTTT	CASSVYGTGELFF
TRBV7-8	TRBJ2-7	-	-	TGTGCCAGCAGCCTGAGGACGACAGGAAACTACGAGCAGTACTTC	CASSLRTTGNYEQYF
TRBV10-2	TRBJ2-3	-	-	TGCGCCAGCAGTGAGCGGGCGGGGACTTTCCGGGCAGATACGCAGTATTTT	CASSERAGTFRADTQYF
TRBV7-9	TRBJ2-7	TRBD2	-	TGTGCCAGCAGCTTGGGACTATCAGGAACCTACGAGCAGTACTTC	CASSLGLSGTYEQYF
TRBV5-6	TRBJ2-1	TRBD2	-	TGTGCCAGCACTGAACTAGCGGGAGGAAGTTCCTACAATGAGCAGTTCTTC	CASTELAGGSSYNEQFF
TRBV4-1	TRBJ2-1	-	-	TGCGCCAGCAGCCGCATGGGACAAAGTGATGAGCAGTTCTTC	CASSRMGQSDEQFF
TRBV28	TRBJ2-7	TRBD2	-	TGTGCCAGCAGTTTATCAGGACTAGCGGGAGCCTACGAGCAGTACTTC	CASSLSGLAGAYEQYF
TRBV6-6	TRBJ1-4	-	once	TGTGCCAGCAGTTACCACAGGGAGACTAATGAAAAACTGTTTTTT	CASSYHRETNEKLFF
TRBV4-1	TRBJ1-4	-	-	TGCGCCAGCGGGGAGGGAGGGAGATTGTTTTTT	CASGEGGRLFF
TRBV19	TRBJ1-5	-	-	TGTGCCAGTAGTATTTCCGGCAGGGTCAATCAGCCCCAGCATTTT	CASSISGRVNQPQHF
TRBV9	TRBJ1-1	-	-	TGTGCCAGCAGCTTCTCACAGATGATGAACACTGAAGCTTTCTTT	CASSFSQMMNTEAFF
TRBV10-1	TRBJ1-1	-	few	TGCGCCAGCAGTCGCGACACTGAAGCTTTCTTT	CASSRDTEAFF
TRBV27	TRBJ1-1	-	-	TGTGCCAGTTCAGGAGGGGTATGGACTGAAGCTTTCTTT	CASSGGVWTEAFF
TRBV14	TRBJ2-5	TRBD1	-	TGTGCCAGCAGCCAAGGGACAGGGGGCTTGGAGACCCAGTACTTC	CASSQGTGGLETQYF
TRBV11-1	TRBJ1-1	-	-	TGTGCCAGCAGCTTATTTTATGCCAGTTACACTGAAGCTTTCTTT	CASSLFYASYTEAFF
TRBV19	TRBJ2-2	TRBD1	-	TGTGCCAGTAGTGTGTGGGACAGGGGCACCGGGGAGCTGTTTTTT	CASSVWDRGTGELFF
TRBV6-5	TRBJ2-5	TRBD2	-	TGTGCCAGCAGTTACTCGTACCTAGCGGTTTTCCAGTACTTC	CASSYSYLAVFQYF
TRBV2	TRBJ2-7	-	-	TGTGCCAGCAGTGGCTCTAGCCGGGCCCACGAGCAGTACTTC	CASSGSSRAHEQYF
TRBV5-4	TRBJ1-1	TRBD1	-	TGTGCCAGCAGCCCAATACCGGGACAGGAGAACACTGAAGCTTTCTTT	CASSPIPGQENTEAFF
TRBV5-8	TRBJ2-7	-	-	TGTGCCAGCAGCTTGGAACAGGTAGCCTTGCCCTACGAGCAGTACTTC	CASSLEQVALPYEQYF